These T cell receptor beta chains were read from a single sample in a study of cytomegalovirus exposure and HLA in healthy donors. Produced via immunoSEQ multiplex PCR; TCRdb's table is partial and in-frame only. The sample consists of 100,000 to 150,000 clones, over 65% of them appearing once. The sample consisted of PBMCs. The receptors come from a woman between 40 and 50 years old in good health and CMV-seronegative. Each CDR3 is given without its conserved first and last residue.

CDR3 protein,CDR3 length,V gene,J gene
ASSLEGNYGYT,11,TRBV27,TRBJ1-2
ASSLSGGRAYEQY,13,TRBV7-2,TRBJ2-7
ASSQGLVSGQF,11,TRBV4-2,TRBJ2-1
ASSFGGFWTGRNSNQPQH,18,TRBV28,TRBJ1-5
ASGRGGTYEQY,11,TRBV6-5,TRBJ2-7
ASRGVTSGRSDTQY,14,TRBV9,TRBJ2-3
ASSFDAGGTDTQY,13,TRBV2,TRBJ2-3
ASSHTYNRGQSYGYT,15,TRBV7-9,TRBJ1-2
ASSFGRNDSPLH,12,TRBV5-1,TRBJ1-6
ASSPRAFTEAF,11,TRBV6-5,TRBJ1-1
ASSPGGGHWDQY,12,TRBV27,TRBJ2-5
ASSLGLLTSTDTQY,14,TRBV7-2,TRBJ2-3
ASSYHRQSAVGAF,13,TRBV6-5,TRBJ1-1
ASSYRDSHNSPLH,13,TRBV6-5,TRBJ1-6
ASSRPGQGPYEQY,13,TRBV16,TRBJ2-7
ASSLGGKSEQY,11,TRBV27,TRBJ2-7
ASSPGARSNQPQH,13,TRBV19,TRBJ1-5
ASSFGGQPQH,10,TRBV7-9,TRBJ1-5
ASSLMGQSTDTQY,13,TRBV27,TRBJ2-3
ASSHDPGNNQPQH,13,TRBV11-2,TRBJ1-5
ASSYGGTLAGNTIY,14,TRBV6-5,TRBJ1-3
ASSPEARYEQY,11,TRBV7-2,NA
ASSQGSAGRMEQF,13,TRBV14,TRBJ2-1
ASSLRDRVSDTQY,13,TRBV27,TRBJ2-3
ASSPRASGFDYEQY,14,TRBV27,TRBJ2-7
ASSNPRFSDRPGQSSGNTIY,20,TRBV18,TRBJ1-3
ASSPGHRVDEQY,12,TRBV5-4,NA
ASSIVNSRTSFLAGELF,17,TRBV19,TRBJ2-2
ASSDQGGTEAF,11,TRBV6-1,TRBJ1-1
ASSESVLSYEQY,12,TRBV10-1,TRBJ2-7
ASSTDPGTSHDEQY,14,TRBV19,TRBJ2-7
ASSLATVTEAF,11,TRBV13,TRBJ1-1
ASSIYGRGVAKNIQY,15,TRBV19,TRBJ2-4
ASSLALGLAGGADTQY,16,TRBV7-2,TRBJ2-3
ASSFLGDSYNEQF,13,TRBV27,TRBJ2-1
APLAGGYNEQF,11,TRBV28,TRBJ2-1
ASSQDEGWGYT,11,TRBV4-1,TRBJ1-2
ASSLKASAGGPSHNEQF,17,TRBV5-4,TRBJ2-1
ASSLRLAGYQETQY,14,TRBV5-1,TRBJ2-5
ASTFETSRGLGTGELF,16,TRBV7-2,TRBJ2-2
ASSRRQGVTDTQY,13,TRBV6-5,TRBJ2-3